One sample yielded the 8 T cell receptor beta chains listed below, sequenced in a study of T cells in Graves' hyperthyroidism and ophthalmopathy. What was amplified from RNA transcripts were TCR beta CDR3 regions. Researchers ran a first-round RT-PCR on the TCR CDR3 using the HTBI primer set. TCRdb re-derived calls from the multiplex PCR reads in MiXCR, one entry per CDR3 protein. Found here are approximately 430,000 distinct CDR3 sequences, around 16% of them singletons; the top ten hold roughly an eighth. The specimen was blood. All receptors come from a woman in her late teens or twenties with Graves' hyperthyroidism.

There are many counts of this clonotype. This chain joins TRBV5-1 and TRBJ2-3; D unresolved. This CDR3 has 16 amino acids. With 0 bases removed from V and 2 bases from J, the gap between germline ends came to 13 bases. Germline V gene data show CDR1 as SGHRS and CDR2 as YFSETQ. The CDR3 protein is CASSLEVEVPTDTQYF. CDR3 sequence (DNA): TGCGCCAGCAGCTTGGAGGTGGAAGTGCCCACAGATACGCAGTATTTT.

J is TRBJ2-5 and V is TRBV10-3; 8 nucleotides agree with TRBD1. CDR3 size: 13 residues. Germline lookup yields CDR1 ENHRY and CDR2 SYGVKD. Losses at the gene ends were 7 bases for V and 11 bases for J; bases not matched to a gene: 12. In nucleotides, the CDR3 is TGTGCCATCAACGGACAGGGACAAGAGATTCAGTACTTC. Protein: CAINGQGQEIQYF.

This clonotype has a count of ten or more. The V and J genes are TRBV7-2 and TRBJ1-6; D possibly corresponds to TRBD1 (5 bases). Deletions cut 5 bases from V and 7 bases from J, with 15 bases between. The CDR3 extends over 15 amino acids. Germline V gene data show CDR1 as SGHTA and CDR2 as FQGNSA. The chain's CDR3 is CASSQPRGENSPLHF. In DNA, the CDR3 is TGTGCCAGCAGCCAACCCCGAGGGGAGAATTCACCCCTCCACTTT.

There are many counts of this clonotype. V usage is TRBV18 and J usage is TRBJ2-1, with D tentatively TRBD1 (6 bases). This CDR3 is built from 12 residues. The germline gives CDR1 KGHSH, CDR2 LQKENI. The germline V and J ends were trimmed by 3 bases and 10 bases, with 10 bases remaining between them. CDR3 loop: CASSPPTGEQFF. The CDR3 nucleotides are TGTGCCAGCTCACCCCCTACAGGGGAGCAGTTCTTC.

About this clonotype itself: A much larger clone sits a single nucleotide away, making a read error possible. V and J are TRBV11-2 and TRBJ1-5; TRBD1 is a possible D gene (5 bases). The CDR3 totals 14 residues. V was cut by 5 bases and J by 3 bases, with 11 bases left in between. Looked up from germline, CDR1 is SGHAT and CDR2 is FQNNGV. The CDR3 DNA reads TGTGCCAGCAGCCAGGCAGGGTACAATCAGCCCCAGCATTTT. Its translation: CASSQAGYNQPQHF.

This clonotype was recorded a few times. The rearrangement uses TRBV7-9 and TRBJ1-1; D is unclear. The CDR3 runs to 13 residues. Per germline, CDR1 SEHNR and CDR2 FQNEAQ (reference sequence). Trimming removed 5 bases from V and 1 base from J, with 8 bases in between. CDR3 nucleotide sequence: TGTGCCAGCAGCGATACCAAGAACACTGAAGCTTTCTTT. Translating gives CASSDTKNTEAFF.

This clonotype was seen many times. CDR3 protein: CASSFLAGETYNEQFF. The DNA for the CDR3 is TGCGCCAGCAGCTTCTTAGCGGGGGAGACCTACAATGAGCAGTTCTTC. The rearrangement uses TRBV5-1 and TRBJ2-1, with 9 bases aligning to TRBD2. J lost 2 bases, V lost 2 bases, and 5 bases had no gene match. The CDR3 is made up of 16 amino acids. Germline lookup yields CDR1 SGHRS and CDR2 YFSETQ.

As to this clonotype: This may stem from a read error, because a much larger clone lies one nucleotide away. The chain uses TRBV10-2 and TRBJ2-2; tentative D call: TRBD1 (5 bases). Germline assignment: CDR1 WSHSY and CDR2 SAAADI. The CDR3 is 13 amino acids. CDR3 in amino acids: CTSVQVAGGELFF. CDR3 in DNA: TGCACCAGCGTACAGGTCGCAGGTGGGGAGCTGTTTTTT.